This T cell receptor (beta chain) was profiled in a study of cytomegalovirus exposure and HLA in healthy donors. A note on this clone: The antigen is not known.

Overall study findings and caveats: The investigators catalogued 150 or so TCR beta chains as cytomegalovirus-associated. Analyses of presence/absence relied on an assumption of roughly uniform sequencing depth across donors.

The CDR3 is 16 amino acids. CDR1 and CDR2 from the germline V gene are GTSNPN and SVGIG (reference sequence). Deletions cut 0 bases from V and 4 bases from J, with 18 bases between. The PCR made use of 60 Vbeta and 13 Jbeta primers. Profiling relied on immunoSEQ multiplex PCR, and the TCRdb table lists in-frame clones only, not all of them. Counted here are around 110,000 clones, roughly three quarters occurring once; the ten biggest clones make up 2.5% to 3.5%. Sequenced input: PBMCs. The chain couples TRBV30 to TRBJ1-2; D possibly corresponds to TRBD1 (6 bases). The sequence was collected from a woman between 18 and 30 years old in good health and CMV-seropositive. CDR3 coding DNA: TGTGCCTGGAGTGTACGTTATGGACAGCCCCTCTATGGCTACACCTTC. Translation gives CAWSVRYGQPLYGYTF.